The 30 T cell receptor beta chains presented below share a single source sample, sequenced in a study of cytomegalovirus exposure and HLA in healthy donors. The PCR was carried out with 60 Vbeta primers and 13 Jbeta primers. Here immunoSEQ multiplex PCR was the method, and the copy in TCRdb shows in-frame clones only, minus some. Among under 200,000 clones listed, 70% to 90% were seen once. Sequenced material: PBMCs. These receptors were obtained from a woman between 18 and 30 years old in good health and CMV-seronegative.

The chain employs TRBV4-1 and TRBJ2-4, with 8 bases aligning to TRBD2. The CDR3 has 15 residues. Germline V gene sequence: CDR1 MGHRA, CDR2 YSYEKL. Germline trimming cut 4 bases from V and 6 bases from J; bases unmatched to any gene: 8. The CDR3 bases are TGCGCCAGCAGCCCCCAAGGTAGCGGGGTAAACATTCAGTACTTC. It specifies CASSPQGSGVNIQYF.

The chain employs TRBV4-1 and TRBJ1-4; D is undetermined. V was trimmed by 2 bases and J by 0 bases, leaving 10 bases between them. CDR1 and CDR2 from the germline V gene are MGHRA and YSYEKL. This CDR3 contains 16 residues. For the CDR3, the DNA is TGCGCCAGCAGCCAAAATGGTGCAGCAACTAATGAAAAACTGTTTTTT. Protein: CASSQNGAATNEKLFF.

This clone was seen only a few times. The rearrangement uses TRBV13 and TRBJ1-2; TRBD1 matches 8 bases. V gave up 5 bases and J gave up 4 bases; unmatched junction bases: 6. Germline V gives CDR1 PRHDT, CDR2 FYEKMQ (reference sequence). The CDR3 sequence is 14 residues long. The CDR3 spells CASSRRGTGYGYTF. CDR3 nucleotide sequence: TGTGCCAGCAGCAGGAGAGGGACAGGCTATGGCTACACCTTC.

The V gene is TRBV5-4, the J gene TRBJ2-1; TRBD2 agrees at 7 bases. The CDR3 is 13 residues long. Germline CDR1 and CDR2: SGHNT and YYREEE (reference sequence). Trimming took 2 bases from V and 7 from J; bases not matched to a gene: 3. CDR3 amino acids: CASSFSAGNEQFF. Here the CDR3 DNA reads TGTGCCAGCAGCTTCTCAGCGGGAAATGAGCAGTTCTTC.

This clone has only one observation. V and J are TRBV2 and TRBJ1-3; D may be TRBD1 (5 bases). CDR3 size: 17 residues. V was pared by 8 bases and J by 0 bases, with 20 bases between. Germline-derived CDR1 and CDR2 are SNHLY and FYNNEI. This CDR3 is CASGDLLRSSSGNTIYF. The CDR3 nucleotides are TGTGCCAGCGGGGACTTATTACGATCGAGCTCTGGAAACACCATATATTTT. Full variable domain (missing parts from reference TRBV2 and TRBJ1-3): EPEVTQTPSHQVTQMGQEVILRCVPISNHLYFYWYRQILGQKVEFLVSFYNNEISEKSEIFDDQFSVERPDGSNFTLKIRSTKLEDSAMYFCASGDLLRSSSGNTIYFGEGSWLTVV.

J is TRBJ1-3 and V is TRBV15; a weak D match, TRBD1 (5 bases). The CDR3 length is 15 residues. Per germline, CDR1 LNHNV and CDR2 YYDKDF (reference sequence). V was clipped by 0 bases and J by 4 bases, with 10 bases between them. In nucleotides, the CDR3 is TGTGCCACCAGCAGAGATCGGGGGTCCGGAAACACCATATATTTT. It encodes CATSRDRGSGNTIYF.

As DNA, the CDR3 is TGTGCCAGTAGTATAGCTGGGGCAGACTATGGCTACACCTTC. Translated: CASSIAGADYGYTF. The chain has TRBV19 and TRBJ1-2; maybe TRBD1 (5 bases). The CDR3 totals 14 residues. V lost 1 base and J lost 3, with 9 bases in between. Germline CDR1 and CDR2: LNHDA and SQIVND (reference sequence).

V usage is TRBV4-2 and J usage is TRBJ1-5; unclear D gene. Deletions cut 0 bases from V and 7 bases from J, with 7 bases between. The germline gives CDR1 LGHNA, CDR2 YNFKEQ. The CDR3 covers 13 residues. The chain's CDR3 is CASSQDLGQPQHF. The CDR3 DNA reads as TGTGCCAGCAGCCAAGATCTGGGCCAGCCCCAGCATTTT.

CDR3 residues: CASRELEGDTEAFF. CDR3 nucleotide sequence: TGTGCCAGCAGGGAACTTGAGGGGGACACTGAAGCTTTCTTT. The chain has TRBV2 and TRBJ1-1; perhaps TRBD1 as D (6 bases). The CDR3 length is 14 residues. V shed 6 bases and J shed 3 bases, with 14 bases lying between them. The germline gives CDR1 SNHLY, CDR2 FYNNEI.

This clone has just a few counts. The CDR3 coding sequence is TGTGCCAGCAGCGTAGGACAGAATGAAAAACTGTTTTTT. This sequence encodes CASSVGQNEKLFF. This chain connects TRBV5-4 to TRBJ1-4; the D gene is possibly TRBD1 (6 bases). Germline assignment: CDR1 SGHNT and CDR2 YYREEE (reference sequence). This CDR3 is 13 amino acids long. Trimming removed 4 bases from V and 5 bases from J, with 9 bases in between.

The chain has TRBV5-1 and TRBJ2-2; D may be TRBD1 (6 bases). Germline assignment: CDR1 SGHRS and CDR2 YFSETQ. The CDR3 is 15 residues long. V was pared by 0 bases and J by 4 bases, with 10 bases between. The CDR3 protein is CASSLGQGPTGELFF. CDR3 DNA sequence: TGCGCCAGCAGCTTGGGGCAGGGGCCCACCGGGGAGCTGTTTTTT.

This chain connects TRBV6-6 to TRBJ1-5, with a possible D match to TRBD1 (5 bases). Germline CDR1 is MNHNY and CDR2 is SVGAGI (reference sequence). There are 14 residues in the CDR3. The V end lost 3 bases, the J end lost 2 bases, and 8 bases lay between the germline ends. The CDR3 DNA is TGTGCCAGCAGTTATTCGGGGGGCAATCAGCCCCAGCATTTT. Protein product: CASSYSGGNQPQHF.

V gene TRBV4-1 combines with J gene TRBJ1-1; perhaps TRBD1 as D (5 bases). V lost 4 bases, J lost 3 bases, and 12 bases lay in between. This CDR3 region has 14 residues. Germline CDR1 and CDR2: MGHRA and YSYEKL. CDR3 coding DNA: TGCGCCAGCAGCCCAAATGGGGGGGACACTGAAGCTTTCTTT. It encodes CASSPNGGDTEAFF.

This clone has more than one count but fewer than ten. The chain links TRBV5-1 to TRBJ1-3; 7 nucleotides match TRBD1. V dropped 4 bases and J dropped 4; count of bases not matched to a gene: 5. CDR1 SGHRS and CDR2 YFSETQ come from the germline V gene. The CDR3 extends over 14 amino acids. CDR3 protein: CASSPDRVGNTIYF. As DNA, the CDR3 is TGCGCCAGCAGCCCTGACAGGGTCGGAAACACCATATATTTT.

This chain connects TRBV5-8 to TRBJ1-5, with a possible D match to TRBD1 (5 bases). The CDR3 loop spans 15 amino acids. Germline CDR1 and CDR2: SGHTS and YDEGEE. The ends were cut back, 2 bases at V and 1 base at J, with 10 bases in the middle. The CDR3 nucleotides read TGTGCCAGCAGCTTATTCCAGGGAAGCAATCAGCCCCAGCATTTT. Amino acids: CASSLFQGSNQPQHF. Drawing the rest from reference TRBV5-8 and TRBJ1-5, the complete variable domain is EAGVTQSPTHLIKTRGQQATLRCSPISGHTSVYWYQQALGLGLQFLLWYDEGEERNRGNFPPRFSGRQFPNYSSELNVNALELEDSALYLCASSLFQGSNQPQHFGDGTRLSIL.

The chain is built from TRBV18 and TRBJ1-2; the D gene is possibly TRBD1 (5 bases). Germline CDR1 reads KGHSH; CDR2 reads LQKENI. The CDR3 is 15 amino acids. Trimming pared 5 bases from V and 0 bases from J, leaving 13 bases between. The CDR3, as DNA: TGTGCCAGCTCAGAAACCGACAGCCCTAACTATGGCTACACCTTC. Amino acids: CASSETDSPNYGYTF.

Comments on this clone: The germline gene is not matched at one end of the junction; a read error may be the cause. The chain recombines TRBV11-3 with TRBJ1-3; unclear D gene. CDR3 length: 14 residues. The germline V gene encodes CDR1 SGHNT and CDR2 YENEEA. The CDR3 sequence is CASRISDSGNAIYF. The CDR3 DNA reads as TGTGCCAGCAGAATCAGTGACTCTGGAAACGCCATATATTTT.

This clone showed up just a few times. For the CDR3, the DNA is TGCAGCGCGGGACAGGGACTCCCTTCGAACACCGGGGAGCTGTTTTTT. Translated: CSAGQGLPSNTGELFF. The chain links TRBV29-1 to TRBJ2-2; 9 nucleotides agree with TRBD1. Germline loops: CDR1 SQVTM, CDR2 ANQGSEA. This CDR3 is built from 16 residues. J lost 0 bases, V lost 7 bases, and 9 bases had no gene match.

The V call is TRBV5-1, the J call TRBJ2-7; 8 bases fit TRBD2. The J segment lost 1 base and the V segment lost 4 bases, leaving 7 bases of the junction unmatched. Germline lookup yields CDR1 SGHRS and CDR2 YFSETQ. There are 15 residues in the CDR3. The CDR3 DNA sequence: TGCGCCAGCAGCCCTACTAGCGGAGTGTCCTACGAGCAGTACTTC. It specifies CASSPTSGVSYEQYF.

The J gene is TRBJ1-4, the V gene TRBV6-1; the D gene is possibly TRBD1 (5 bases). The CDR3 extends over 13 amino acids. V gave up 6 bases and J gave up 5 bases, with 10 bases separating them. Germline V gene data show CDR1 as MNHNS and CDR2 as SASEGT. The CDR3 here is CASRSGFNEKLFF. The CDR3 DNA follows: TGTGCCAGCAGGTCAGGGTTCAATGAAAAACTGTTTTTT.

The chain has TRBV2 and TRBJ2-1, with D perhaps TRBD1 (6 bases). Germline loops: CDR1 SNHLY, CDR2 FYNNEI. CDR3 length equals 14 residues. Trimming removed 11 bases from V and 3 bases from J, with 17 bases in between. The CDR3 here is CAGLERDNYNEQFF. DNA for the CDR3: TGTGCCGGACTTGAACGGGACAACTACAATGAGCAGTTCTTC.

This clone appeared once. The chain recombines TRBV7-9 with TRBJ1-1, with 7 nucleotides matching TRBD1. This CDR3 comprises 15 residues. The ends lost 5 bases at V and 0 bases at J; junction bases unmatched: 6. Germline-derived CDR1 and CDR2 are SEHNR and FQNEAQ (reference sequence). The CDR3: CASSRPTGLNTEAFF. The CDR3 nucleotides read TGTGCCAGCAGCCGACCGACAGGGCTGAACACTGAAGCTTTCTTT.

V and J are TRBV7-8 and TRBJ1-5; 8 bases map to TRBD1. The J segment lost 5 bases and the V segment lost 5 bases, leaving 17 bases of the junction unmatched. Per germline, CDR1 SGHVS and CDR2 FQNEAQ. The CDR3 runs to 18 residues. The CDR3 coding sequence is TGTGCCAGCAGCCTAGGTGGAAGGGGGATGGACAGGGATCAGCCCCAGCATTTT. Its protein is CASSLGGRGMDRDQPQHF.

The chain uses TRBV27 and TRBJ1-2, with TRBD1 matching over 7 bases. V lost 5 bases to trimming and J lost 5 bases; unmatched junction nucleotides: 23. In germline, CDR1 is MNHEY, CDR2 SMNVEV (reference sequence). The CDR3 spans 19 residues. The CDR3 DNA is TGTGCCAGCAGTCCCACGGAGACAGGGCCCCTCCTCCTCTTATATGGCTACACCTTC. Translating gives CASSPTETGPLLLLYGYTF.

Only a few counts were recorded for this clone. J is TRBJ1-2 and V is TRBV28; D ambiguous. Germline lookup yields CDR1 MDHEN and CDR2 SYDVKM. This CDR3 comprises 12 residues. Trimming removed 6 bases at V and 7 bases at J, with 12 bases between. Written as DNA, the CDR3 is TGTGCCAGCAGCGTTAATTTGGCTGGCTACACCTTC. It yields the protein CASSVNLAGYTF.

The chain joins TRBV5-4 to TRBJ1-3, with D unresolved. V lost 0 bases and J 0 bases, leaving 7 bases between the germline ends. The CDR3 has 15 amino acids. Germline CDR1 and CDR2: SGHNT and YYREEE (reference sequence). The CDR3 nucleotides read TGTGCCAGCAGCTTGGCCCCTAGCTCTGGAAACACCATATATTTT. It encodes CASSLAPSSGNTIYF.

This rearrangement joins TRBV25-1 to TRBJ2-2, with TRBD2 matching over 16 bases. Germline CDR1 MGHDK, CDR2 SYGVNS. The CDR3 extends over 18 amino acids. V lost 4 bases to trimming and J lost 6 bases; unmatched junction nucleotides: 8. The CDR3 is CASSVPGLAGGTAGELFF. CDR3 sequence (DNA): TGTGCCAGCAGTGTGCCGGGACTAGCGGGGGGGACGGCCGGGGAGCTGTTTTTT.

A remark on this clone: The same CDR3 also results from other DNA sequences found in this sample. This chain connects TRBV2 to TRBJ2-1; 10 nucleotides line up with TRBD2. J gave up 4 bases and V 6 bases, and 6 bases lay outside the gene matches. The germline V gene has CDR1 SNHLY and CDR2 FYNNEI. There are 15 residues in the CDR3. CDR3 residues: CASRLAGGLYNEQFF. CDR3 nucleotide sequence: TGTGCCAGCAGATTAGCGGGGGGCTTGTACAATGAGCAGTTCTTC.

In its sample, this clone was seen once. The V call is TRBV5-5, the J call TRBJ1-1, with unresolved D. The germline CDR1 and CDR2 sequences are SGHKS and YYEKEE (reference sequence). V was cut by 2 bases and J by 5 bases, with 10 bases left in between. The CDR3 covers 13 residues. DNA of the CDR3: TGTGCCAGCAGCTTACAGATAGGAACTGAAGCTTTCTTT. This encodes CASSLQIGTEAFF.

This clone has just a few counts. This chain joins TRBV6-6 and TRBJ1-3, with D uncertain. Germline lookup yields CDR1 MNHNY and CDR2 SVGAGI (reference sequence). CDR3 length: 14 amino acids. The V end lost 8 bases, the J end lost 0 bases, and 11 bases lay between the germline ends. The CDR3 bases are TGTGCCAGCGAGTCAGGTAGCTCTGGAAACACCATATATTTT. This sequence encodes CASESGSSGNTIYF.